The clone carrying this T cell receptor (beta chain) came up many times. The antigen is unknown. Each single cDNA molecule received a unique molecular identifier. MiXCR, run by TCRdb on the 5' RACE reads, gives a single entry per CDR3 protein. In the table there are roughly 32,000 distinct CDR3 sequences, around 9% of which are singletons. This record comes from a study of early T cells in non-severe SARS-CoV-2 infection. Turning to the study itself: The authors sequenced bulk RNA from unsorted whole blood, leaving chains unpaired.

The CDR3 contains 16 residues. Germline values: CDR1 LGHNA, CDR2 YNFKEQ. V shed 3 bases, J shed 5 bases, and the junction held 8 bases outside the gene matches. Study-wide points: VDJdb-based matching was biased toward anti-spike CD8 responses and missed private and CD4 specificities.

Source material: whole blood. The TCR was taken from an adult who was a healthcare worker with PCR-confirmed SARS-CoV-2 infection or an uninfected control (not recorded which). The chain combines TRBV4-2 with TRBJ2-1; 9 bases map to TRBD2. The CDR3, as DNA: TGTGCCAGCAGCCAGCCTCCCGGGACTAGCAACAATGAGCAGTTCTTC. It specifies CASSQPPGTSNNEQFF.